These T cell receptor beta chains were read from a single sample in a study of graft-versus-host responses after intestinal transplantation. Which antigens these TCRs recognize remains unknown. Profiling relied on immunoSEQ multiplex PCR, and the TCRdb table lists in-frame clones only, not all of them. This table holds some 48,000 clones, less than 85% found once. The input for sequencing was unstimulated CD4+ T cells sorted from spleen or lymph node cells, taken before transplant. The receptors were gathered from a human donor who was the organ donor for an intestinal transplant. Each CDR3 is given with its conserved first and last residue. The D gene is left open where the match is weak. The size of a clone is reported for some rows only, either as once, few or many, or as a class for expanded clones.

CASSLIAGDRYEQYF TGTGCCAGCAGTTTGATAGCGGGAGATAGGTACGAGCAGTACTTC NA TRBJ2-7 TRBV6-6 TRBD2
CASSLQPGLAGVGEQYF TGCGCCAGCAGCCTCCAGCCGGGGCTAGCGGGAGTAGGTGAGCAGTACTTC NA TRBJ2-7 TRBV5-1 TRBD2
CSVISGSLNTGELFF TGCAGCGTTATATCCGGGTCTCTGAACACCGGGGAGCTGTTTTTT NA TRBJ2-2 TRBV29-1 NA
CASSLGHQPQHF TGTGCCAGCAGTTTAGGGCATCAGCCCCAGCATTTT NA TRBJ1-5 TRBV28 NA
CASSPLPRTSGRPPQETQYF TGTGCCAGCTCACCACTTCCGAGGACTAGCGGGAGGCCCCCCCAAGAGACCCAGTACTTC once TRBJ2-5 TRBV18 TRBD2
CASSLAGGQETQYF TGTGCCAGCAGCTTAGCGGGGGGGCAAGAGACCCAGTACTTC NA TRBJ2-5 TRBV7-9 TRBD2
CASSLGRSYNQPQHF TGTGCCAGCAGCTTAGGCCGCTCATACAATCAGCCCCAGCATTTT once TRBJ1-5 TRBV7-2 NA
CASSLARAFGEKLFF TGTGCCAGCAGCTTAGCGCGGGCTTTCGGAGAAAAACTGTTTTTT NA TRBJ1-4 TRBV7-8 NA
CASSIRGVGSITDTQYF TGTGCCAGTAGTATTAGGGGGGTGGGATCAATCACAGATACGCAGTATTTT NA TRBJ2-3 TRBV19 NA
CASSVGASRTSTDTQYF TGTGCCAGCAGCGTAGGCGCTAGCAGGACTAGCACAGATACGCAGTATTTT NA TRBJ2-3 TRBV9 NA
CAWRASGGNQETQYF TGTGCCTGGAGGGCTAGCGGGGGAAATCAAGAGACCCAGTACTTC NA TRBJ2-5 TRBV30 TRBD2
CASSYWGGNTGELFF TGTGCCAGCAGTTACTGGGGAGGGAACACCGGGGAGCTGTTTTTT NA TRBJ2-2 TRBV6-6 NA
CASSLATGAGFGELFF TGCGCCAGCAGCTTGGCCACCGGGGCCGGCTTCGGGGAGCTGTTTTTT few TRBJ2-2 TRBV5-1 NA
CASSYGTGIYEQYF TGTGCCAGCAGTTACGGGACAGGAATCTACGAGCAGTACTTC NA TRBJ2-7 TRBV6-6 TRBD1
CASSLALAGDEQFF TGTGCCAGCAGCTTAGCGCTAGCGGGAGATGAGCAGTTCTTC once TRBJ2-1 TRBV7-6 TRBD2
CASTDLAGGYNEQFF TGTGCCAGTACCGACCTAGCGGGAGGCTACAATGAGCAGTTCTTC few TRBJ2-1 TRBV19 TRBD2
CASSECIVGNQPQHF TGTGCCAGCAGTGAATGTATTGTCGGCAATCAGCCCCAGCATTTT NA TRBJ1-5 TRBV25-1 NA
CASSDPGRYGYTF TGTGCCAGCAGTGACCCTGGGCGCTATGGCTACACCTTC NA TRBJ1-2 TRBV25-1 NA
CASSHQEGEDTQYF TGTGCCAGCAGCCACCAAGAAGGGGAAGATACGCAGTATTTT NA TRBJ2-3 TRBV4-2 NA